This T cell receptor beta chain stems from a study of shared clonotypes between healthy human individuals. Clones were read by immunoSEQ multiplex PCR, and TCRdb kept only the in-frame ones, dropping some. The sample holds approximately 1.5 million clones, about 98.5% seen once. This clone was recorded only once. The CDR3 runs 14 residues. Germline CDR1 is SNHLY and CDR2 is FYNNEI. The junction had 10 bases not matched to a gene; V was cut back by 10 bases and J by 2 bases. Sequenced material: naive CD4+ T cells sorted from blood. Subset given: CD45RA+ positively selected. The chain couples TRBV2 to TRBJ2-7; 8 nucleotides agree with TRBD1. This receptor was identified in a man aged 25 to 45 in good health. The CDR3 sequence is CATTGGLGTYEQYF. Written as DNA, the CDR3 is TGTGCCACCACAGGGGGTCTGGGGACCTACGAGCAGTACTTC.